The rows below give T cell receptor beta chains drawn from one sample of a study of chemoradiotherapy in HPV16-positive cancers. Sequenced by immunoSEQ multiplex PCR; TCRdb stores in-frame clones only, minus some. The sample shows fewer than 25,000 clones, roughly 92% of them seen only once. The specimen was blood, collected from a patient who underwent chemoradiotherapy. These receptor sequences come from a human donor with HPV-associated anogenital cancer. Each CDR3 is given without its conserved first and last residue.

V gene	J gene	CDR3 protein
TRBV27	TRBJ2-7	ASSQYTVPYEQY
TRBV7-2	TRBJ1-5	ASSPGDFLPNQPQH
TRBV11-2	TRBJ2-3	ASSLSWASGNINTQY
TRBV4-1	TRBJ1-5	ASSQDAREDQPQH
TRBV6-4	TRBJ2-1	ASSAAGVSYNEQF
TRBV29-1	TRBJ2-1	SLKGALMGEQF
TRBV28	TRBJ2-7	ASWTPGPSHREQY
TRBV11-2	TRBJ1-3	ASSIGTSSGNTIY
TRBV28	TRBJ2-7	ASSSPRGGGAYEQY
TRBV19	TRBJ2-3	ASMRQDTQY
TRBV5-1	TRBJ2-5	ASKPQASSQETQY
TRBV11-2	-	ASSLRSYEQY
TRBV5-4	TRBJ2-5	ASSLAGLAARETQY
TRBV5-4	TRBJ1-1	ASSHSGQGRTEAF
TRBV4-3	TRBJ2-1	ASSRSTGAANEQF
TRBV7-9	TRBJ2-3	ASSLLAPTDTQY
TRBV15	TRBJ2-3	ATSRAGGGGAADTQY
TRBV27	TRBJ1-6	ASWRGLLDSPLH
TRBV18	TRBJ1-4	ASSPQRGELF
TRBV13	TRBJ2-5	ASSLLEGVETQY
TRBV7-8	TRBJ2-3	ASSLDRAGGTDTQY
TRBV6-6	TRBJ2-5	ASSTSGRGETQY
TRBV2	TRBJ2-2	ASTKQGTNTGELF
TRBV28	TRBJ1-5	ASSPANQPQH
TRBV2	TRBJ1-2	ASSEGRNTYGYT
TRBV18	TRBJ1-2	ASSPRTAGYYGYT
TRBV5-6	TRBJ1-4	ASSPDPGPNEKLF
TRBV6-6	TRBJ2-2	ASSYRQASTGELF
TRBV9	TRBJ1-2	ASSVVGDREDGGYT
TRBV18	TRBJ2-7	ASSPGGQGDYEQY
TRBV25-1	TRBJ2-6	ASSVTGHLSGANVLT
TRBV27	TRBJ1-3	ASSLGPSGNTIY
TRBV11-2	TRBJ2-7	ASRLTGHRRSYEQY
TRBV28	TRBJ1-2	ASSFYRVSGYT
TRBV7-6	TRBJ1-2	ASSLAEAGSNYGYT
TRBV7-2	TRBJ1-2	ASSPRWRQGGLFGYT
TRBV6-6	TRBJ1-5	ASSPGHYGNNQPQH
TRBV28	TRBJ1-5	ASSLLTGGAYQPQH
TRBV11-2	TRBJ1-2	ASRGGGRAGGYT
TRBV5-6	TRBJ2-5	ASTAWGTSGSETQY
TRBV11-2	TRBJ1-2	ASSLVGTPGTPYGYT
TRBV7-3	TRBJ2-1	ASSLSGNEQF